This T cell receptor beta chain was recorded in a study of blood T cell repertoires in COVID-19. On the study more broadly: The United States, Italy and Spain were the sources of the acute and convalescent COVID-19 samples.

Germline loops: CDR1 MNHEY, CDR2 SMNVEV (reference sequence). Between the trimmed V and J ends, which lost 7 bases and 0 bases, there was a span of 13 bases. This CDR3 is built from 16 residues. Sequenced by immunoSEQ multiplex PCR; TCRdb stores in-frame clones only, minus some. This repertoire shows some 460,000 clones, roughly 87% found once; its top ten account for around 1.8%. This chain joins TRBV27 and TRBJ1-6, with a possible D match to TRBD1 (6 bases). The receptor was isolated from a woman aged 18-35 years with acute COVID-19. Sequences were obtained from PBMCs or T cells enriched from blood (not recorded which). The CDR3 loop reads CASTITGSSYNSPLHF. The CDR3 bases are TGTGCCAGCACCATAACAGGGTCCTCCTATAATTCACCCCTCCACTTT.